This T cell receptor (beta chain) is drawn from a study of blood T cell repertoires in COVID-19. Germline CDR1 MNHNS, CDR2 SASEGT. The V gene end was trimmed by 2 bases and the J gene end by 3 bases; junction bases not matched to a gene: 3. CDR3 length equals 14 residues. TCRdb's copy holds only in-frame clones and misses some; the assay was immunoSEQ multiplex PCR. The sample contains 45,000 to 55,000 clones, approximately 90% of which appear only once. The source of this sequence is a man older than 75 with acute or convalescent COVID-19. Sequencing used peripheral blood. This chain connects TRBV6-1 to TRBJ1-2; 7 nucleotides align to TRBD1. The chain's CDR3 is CASSERGQYYGYTF. For the CDR3, the DNA is TGTGCCAGCAGTGAAAGGGGACAGTACTATGGCTACACCTTC.